The present TCR beta chain was sequenced within a study of spatial heterogeneity in lung cancer. The V end lost 6 bases, the J end lost 1 base, and 15 bases lay between the germline ends. The CDR3 length is 15 residues. The time point was: sample taken at primary tumor resection. Individual TCR cDNA molecules each bore their own unique molecular identifier. TCRdb called the 5' RACE reads again in MiXCR, with one record for every CDR3 protein. Of 850 to 1,100 distinct CDR3 sequences in the sample, 22% were seen once. The study's findings and limits: Counts of expanded intratumoral alpha and beta TCRs tracked tumor mutation counts.

On this clonotype: Its antigen is unknown.

Material: lung tumor tissue, obtained at surgery. The V call is TRBV12-3 or TRBV12-4, the J call TRBJ2-5; weak D call: TRBD2 (6 bases). The clonotype comes from a male donor with early-stage non-small cell lung cancer. DNA for the CDR3: TGTGCCAGCAGCTCCCCGGGTAGCGGCCAAGAGACCCAGTACTTC. Translated, it gives CASSSPGSGQETQYF.